Presented here are 24 T cell receptor beta chains from one specimen sequenced in a study of T cells in Graves' hyperthyroidism and ophthalmopathy. Researchers amplified the TCR beta CDR3 regions from RNA transcripts. The TCR CDR3 first-round RT-PCR relied on the HTBI primer set. TCRdb reprocessed the multiplex PCR reads via MiXCR and lists one record per CDR3 protein. The sample holds around 34,000 distinct CDR3 sequences; about 52% are singletons and the top ten take roughly 25%. The material sequenced was blood. These receptors were obtained from a woman aged 40 to 50 with Graves' ophthalmopathy.

By sample share, this clonotype is medium-sized. J is TRBJ1-3 and V is TRBV7-2, with D uncertain. V lost 3 bases and J lost 4, with 16 bases in between. The CDR3 spans 16 residues. Germline CDR1 SGHTA, CDR2 FQGNSA. Written as DNA, the CDR3 is TGTGCCAGCAGCTTGAATCTTGGAACCTCGGGAAACACCATATATTTT. Its translation: CASSLNLGTSGNTIYF.

V gene TRBV5-1 combines with J gene TRBJ2-2, with D perhaps matching TRBD1 (5 bases). CDR3 length equals 15 residues. V dropped 5 bases and J dropped 2 bases, with 13 bases sitting between them. The germline V gene encodes CDR1 SGHRS and CDR2 YFSETQ. In DNA, the CDR3 is TGCGCCAGCAGACCCGCGACAGATAACACCGGGGAGCTGTTTTTT. It translates to CASRPATDNTGELFF.

The rearrangement uses TRBV10-2 and TRBJ2-2; no firm D call. The CDR3 totals 11 residues. Germline V gene sequence: CDR1 WSHSY, CDR2 SAAADI. Trimming cost V 7 bases and J 2 bases, with 2 bases left between them. DNA for the CDR3: TGCGCCAGCATTAACACCGGGGAGCTGTTTTTT. Encoded protein: CASINTGELFF.

By share, this clonotype ranks as medium-sized. V and J are TRBV20-1 and TRBJ2-7, with D hard to call. CDR3 length equals 10 residues. CDR1 is DFQATT, CDR2 SNEGSKA, per germline (reference sequence). With 5 bases removed from V and 6 bases from J, the gap between germline ends came to 8 bases. The chain's CDR3 is CSAFRGEQYF. DNA of the CDR3: TGCAGTGCTTTTAGAGGCGAGCAGTACTTC.

This clonotype was recorded at least ten times. The rearrangement links TRBV27 to TRBJ1-2; D unresolved. Germline V lookup: CDR1 MNHEY, CDR2 SMNVEV (reference sequence). This CDR3 has 13 residues. V was clipped by 6 bases and J by 1 base, with 9 bases between them. CDR3 bases: TGTGCCAGCAGACGACGGAATAACTATGGCTACACCTTC. Amino acids: CASRRRNNYGYTF.

This chain joins TRBV9 and TRBJ1-3; 9 positions match TRBD1. This CDR3 region has 15 residues. From germline, CDR1 is SGDLS and CDR2 YYNGEE. V shed 0 bases and J 8 bases; nucleotides not matched to a gene: 6. CDR3 bases: TGTGCCAGCAGCGTAGGACAGGGGGAGGGGGACACCATATATTTT. Residues: CASSVGQGEGDTIYF. Combining the CDR3 with reference TRBV9 and TRBJ1-3 gives the whole variable domain DSGVTQTPKHLITATGQRVTLRCSPRSGDLSVYWYQQSLDQGLQFLIQYYNGEERAKGNILERFSAQQFPDLHSELNLSSLELGDSALYFCASSVGQGEGDTIYFGEGSWLTVV.

The V and J genes are TRBV12-3 or TRBV12-4 and TRBJ1-5; 7 bases map to TRBD1. After removal of 7 bases from V and 8 bases from J, the junction contained 14 bases not matched to a gene. This CDR3 has 15 residues. CDR3 sequence: CASTRDRATGEPQHF. CDR3 nucleotide sequence: TGTGCCAGCACCCGGGACAGAGCCACCGGGGAGCCCCAGCATTTT.

The chain uses TRBV11-2 and TRBJ2-1; the D gene is possibly TRBD1 (6 bases). V lost 4 bases and J 10 bases, leaving 14 bases between the germline ends. The CDR3 has 13 amino acids. CDR1 and CDR2 from the germline V gene are SGHAT and FQNNGV. The CDR3 protein is CASSSSRGDEQFF. The CDR3, as DNA: TGTGCCAGCAGCTCATCCAGGGGCGACGAGCAGTTCTTC.

This clonotype was found many times. The chain has TRBV11-2 and TRBJ2-1, with D possibly TRBD1 on 6 matching bases. From germline, CDR1 is SGHAT and CDR2 FQNNGV. The CDR3 covers 13 residues. Trimming removed 4 bases at V and 8 bases at J, with 12 bases between. The CDR3 DNA sequence: TGTGCCAGCAGCTCACCCAGGGGCGATGAGCAGTTCTTC. Translated: CASSSPRGDEQFF.

The chain links TRBV7-6 to TRBJ2-5, with D perhaps TRBD2 (5 bases). The CDR3 loop spans 11 amino acids. Germline-derived CDR1 and CDR2 are SGHVS and FNYEAQ. The CDR3 here is CARGRKETQYF. The CDR3 DNA sequence: TGTGCTAGAGGGCGGAAAGAGACCCAGTACTTC.

Ten or more counts support this clonotype. In DNA form, the CDR3 reads TGTGCCAGCAGTGTTCGATCCTCCACCGATACGCAGTATTTT. Its protein product is CASSVRSSTDTQYF. The chain employs TRBV6-1 and TRBJ2-3; no clear D. V lost 4 bases to trimming and J lost 6 bases, with 14 bases between them. The CDR3 is made up of 14 amino acids. Germline CDR1 and CDR2: MNHNS and SASEGT.

This clonotype is medium-sized by share. The chain is built from TRBV29-1 and TRBJ2-3; the match to TRBD2 covers 11 bases. The germline gives CDR1 SQVTM, CDR2 ANQGSEA. V shed 6 bases, J shed 7 bases, and the junction held 9 bases outside the gene matches. CDR3 length: 14 amino acids. The CDR3 protein is CSVLTSGKGNTQYF. The CDR3 bases are TGCAGCGTCCTGACTAGCGGGAAGGGGAATACGCAGTATTTT.

This clonotype came up many times. It may be a read error: a sequence one base away is much more abundant. The chain uses TRBV9 and TRBJ2-2; tentative D call: TRBD2 (7 bases). The CDR3 extends over 15 amino acids. Germline CDR1 reads SGDLS; CDR2 reads YYNGEE. CDR3 in amino acids: CASSVATGGPGELLF. CDR3 nucleotides: TGTGCCAGCAGCGTAGCTACGGGGGGCCCCGGGGAGCTGCTTTTT. Full variable domain (remainder filled in from reference TRBV9 and TRBJ2-2): DSGVTQTPKHLITATGQRVTLRCSPRSGDLSVYWYQQSLDQGLQFLIQYYNGEERAKGNILERFSAQQFPDLHSELNLSSLELGDSALYFCASSVATGGPGELLFGEGSRLTVL.

The chain recombines TRBV20-1 with TRBJ2-5; TRBD1 agrees at 10 bases. The ends lost 0 bases at V and 2 bases at J; junction bases unmatched: 18. Germline lookup yields CDR1 DFQATT and CDR2 SNEGSKA (reference sequence). The CDR3 totals 20 residues. The CDR3, as DNA: TGCAGTGCTAGAGATCTTACCGGGACAGGGGTGAGCGGGGCACAAGAGACCCAGTACTTC. Amino acid sequence: CSARDLTGTGVSGAQETQYF.

This clonotype has ten or more counts. The V call is TRBV2, the J call TRBJ2-5, with TRBD1 identical over 7 bases. With 3 bases clipped from V and 4 bases from J, the junction kept 8 bases outside the gene matches. There are 15 residues in the CDR3. Per germline, CDR1 SNHLY and CDR2 FYNNEI. The CDR3 protein is CASSDGPRDRETQYF. The CDR3 DNA is TGTGCCAGCAGTGATGGGCCCCGGGACAGAGAGACCCAGTACTTC.

With respect to this clonotype: One end of the junction fails to match germline, which may point to a read error. The V and J genes are TRBV7-2 and TRBJ1-2, with unresolved D. CDR3 length: 15 residues. The germline gives CDR1 SGHTA, CDR2 FQGNSA. The CDR3 protein is CASSSPLCANYGHTF. The CDR3 DNA sequence: TGTGCCAGCAGCTCCCCCTTATGTGCTAACTATGGCCACACCTTC.

This clonotype has at least ten counts. This chain joins TRBV18 and TRBJ2-7, with 8 nucleotides matching TRBD1. Trimming at V came to 3 bases and at J to 5 bases, leaving 0 bases not matched to a gene. The CDR3 runs to 12 residues. Germline V gene sequence: CDR1 KGHSH, CDR2 LQKENI. The CDR3 DNA sequence: TGTGCCAGCTCACCGACAGGGGACGAGCAGTACTTC. Encoded protein: CASSPTGDEQYF.

This clonotype was recorded at least ten times. This rearrangement joins TRBV5-1 to TRBJ1-2, with unresolved D. This CDR3 has 16 residues. Trimming removed 4 bases at V and 4 bases at J, with 20 bases between. The germline V gene encodes CDR1 SGHRS and CDR2 YFSETQ. The DNA for the CDR3 is TGCGCCAGCAGCCCCGGTTTGATGGGGTCTTTCTATGGCTACACCTTC. Its protein is CASSPGLMGSFYGYTF.

Concerning this clonotype itself: A read error may be the cause here, since a much bigger clone is one base away. V gene TRBV2 combines with J gene TRBJ2-1; D may correspond to TRBD1 or TRBD2 (5 bases each). Germline CDR1 reads SNHLY; CDR2 reads FYNNEI. The CDR3 runs to 15 residues. In nucleotides, the CDR3 is TGTACCAGCAGCCAAGAGTTGGGACGTAACAATGAGCAGTTCTTC. Protein product: CTSSQELGRNNEQFF.

This clonotype was observed at least ten times. This chain joins TRBV5-1 and TRBJ2-1; 9 nucleotides align to TRBD2. CDR3 length equals 16 residues. Germline V gene data show CDR1 as SGHRS and CDR2 as YFSETQ. V shed 2 bases and J 1 base; nucleotides not matched to a gene: 4. CDR3 DNA: TGCGCCAGCAGCTTTTCAGCGGGAGGTTCCTACAATGAGCAGTTCTTC. Translation: CASSFSAGGSYNEQFF.

The rearrangement links TRBV20-1 to TRBJ2-7, with no clear D. Germline V lookup: CDR1 DFQATT, CDR2 SNEGSKA (reference sequence). The V gene lost 3 bases and the J gene lost 0 bases, with 9 bases spanning the gap. The CDR3 runs 13 residues. CDR3 amino acids: CSARTGSSYEQYF. The CDR3 region has the DNA TGCAGTGCTAGGACTGGTAGCTCCTACGAGCAGTACTTC.

A remark on this clonotype: One end of the junction fails to match germline, which may point to a read error. J is TRBJ2-6 and V is TRBV9, with 7 bases that match TRBD2. CDR3 length equals 15 residues. Looked up from germline, CDR1 is SGDLS and CDR2 is YYNGEE. The CDR3 DNA reads as TGTGCCACCTCTGGGGGGGGACCTGGAGCCAACGTCCTGACTTTC. It translates to CATSGGGPGANVLTF.

The chain uses TRBV7-9 and TRBJ2-5, with a weak D call TRBD1 (6 bases). The length of the CDR3 is 12 residues. Trimming pared 5 bases from V and 10 bases from J, leaving 14 bases between. The germline V gene has CDR1 SEHNR and CDR2 FQNEAQ (reference sequence). CDR3 bases: TGTGCCAGCAGCCAAGGACAGAGCGACCAGTACTTC. The encoded protein is CASSQGQSDQYF.

This clonotype was found many times. This chain connects TRBV5-1 to TRBJ2-7, with 9 positions matching TRBD1. The trim removed 1 base at V and 0 bases at J, leaving 8 bases unmatched. CDR3 length equals 17 residues. CDR1 SGHRS and CDR2 YFSETQ come from the germline V gene. This CDR3 reads CASSLLLGTGSSYEQYF. CDR3 nucleotide sequence: TGCGCCAGCAGCTTGTTGTTAGGGACAGGGAGCTCCTACGAGCAGTACTTC.